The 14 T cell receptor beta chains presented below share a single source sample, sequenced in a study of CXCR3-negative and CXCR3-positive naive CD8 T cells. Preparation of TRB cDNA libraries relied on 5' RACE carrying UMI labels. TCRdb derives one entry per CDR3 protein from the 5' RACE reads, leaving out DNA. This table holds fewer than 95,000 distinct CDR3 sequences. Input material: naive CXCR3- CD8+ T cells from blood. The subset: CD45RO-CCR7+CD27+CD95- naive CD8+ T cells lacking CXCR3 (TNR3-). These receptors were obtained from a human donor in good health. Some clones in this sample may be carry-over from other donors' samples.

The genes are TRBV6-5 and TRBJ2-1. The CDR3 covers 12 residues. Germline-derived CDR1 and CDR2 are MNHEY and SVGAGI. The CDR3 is CASSYSPNEQFF.

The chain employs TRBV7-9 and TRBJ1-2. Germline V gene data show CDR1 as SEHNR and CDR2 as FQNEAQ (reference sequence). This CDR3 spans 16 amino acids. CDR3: CASSLGEEEANYGYTF.

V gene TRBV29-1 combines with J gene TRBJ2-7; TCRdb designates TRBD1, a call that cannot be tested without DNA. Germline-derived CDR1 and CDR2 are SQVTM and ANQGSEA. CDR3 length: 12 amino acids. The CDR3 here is CSVEYRGYEQYF.

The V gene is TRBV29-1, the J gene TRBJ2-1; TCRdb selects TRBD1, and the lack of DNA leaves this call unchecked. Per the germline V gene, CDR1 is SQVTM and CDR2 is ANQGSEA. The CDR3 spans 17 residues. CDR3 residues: CSVEPFVGEHSYNEQFF.

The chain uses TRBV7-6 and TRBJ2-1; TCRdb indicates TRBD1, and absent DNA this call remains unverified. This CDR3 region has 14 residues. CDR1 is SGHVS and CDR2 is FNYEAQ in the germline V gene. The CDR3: CASSLGPDYNEQFF. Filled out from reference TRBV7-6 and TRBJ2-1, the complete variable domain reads GAGVSQSPRYKVTKRGQDVALRCDPISGHVSLYWYRQALGQGPEFLTYFNYEAQQDKSGLPNDRFSAERPEGSISTLTIQRTEQRDSAMYRCASSLGPDYNEQFFGPGTRLTVL.

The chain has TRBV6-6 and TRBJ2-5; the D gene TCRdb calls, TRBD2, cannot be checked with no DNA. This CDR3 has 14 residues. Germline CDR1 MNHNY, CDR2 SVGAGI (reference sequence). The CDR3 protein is CASSGRLLGETQYF.

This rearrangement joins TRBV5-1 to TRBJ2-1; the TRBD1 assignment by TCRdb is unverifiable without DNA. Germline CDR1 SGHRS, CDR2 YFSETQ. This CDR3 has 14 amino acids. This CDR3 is CASTGTATYNEQFF.

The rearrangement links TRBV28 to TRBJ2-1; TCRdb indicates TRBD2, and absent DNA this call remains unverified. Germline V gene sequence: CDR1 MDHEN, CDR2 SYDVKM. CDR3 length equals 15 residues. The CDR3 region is CASSVSGGARNEQFF. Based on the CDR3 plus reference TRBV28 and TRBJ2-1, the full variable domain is DVKVTQSSRYLVKRTGEKVFLECVQDMDHENMFWYRQDPGLGLRLIYFSYDVKMKEKGDIPEGYSVSREKKERFSLILESASTNQTSMYLCASSVSGGARNEQFFGPGTRLTVL.

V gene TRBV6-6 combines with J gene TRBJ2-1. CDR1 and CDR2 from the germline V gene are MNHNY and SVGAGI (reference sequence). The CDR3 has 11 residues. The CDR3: CASSQVGEQFF.

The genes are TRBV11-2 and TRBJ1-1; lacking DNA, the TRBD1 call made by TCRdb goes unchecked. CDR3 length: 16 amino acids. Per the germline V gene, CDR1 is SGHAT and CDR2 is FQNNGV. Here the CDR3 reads CASSSRGSGYHIEAFF. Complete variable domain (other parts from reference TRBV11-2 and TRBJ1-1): EAGVAQSPRYKIIEKRQSVAFWCNPISGHATLYWYQQILGQGPKLLIQFQNNGVVDDSQLPKDRFSAERLKGVDSTLKIQPAKLEDSAVYLCASSSRGSGYHIEAFFGQGTRLTVV.

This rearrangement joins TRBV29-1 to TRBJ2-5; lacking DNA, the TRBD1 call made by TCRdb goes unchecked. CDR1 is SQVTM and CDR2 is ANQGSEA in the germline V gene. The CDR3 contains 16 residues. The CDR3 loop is CSVAGTGGDGSETQYF. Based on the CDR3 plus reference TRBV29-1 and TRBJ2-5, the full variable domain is SAVISQKPSRDICQRGTSLTIQCQVDSQVTMMFWYRQQPGQSLTLIATANQGSEATYESGFVIDKFPISRPNLTFSTLTVSNMSPEDSSIYLCSVAGTGGDGSETQYFGPGTRLLVL.

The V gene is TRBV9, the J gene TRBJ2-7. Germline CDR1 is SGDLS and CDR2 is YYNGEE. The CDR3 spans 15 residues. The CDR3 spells CASSVEAVGYYEQYF.

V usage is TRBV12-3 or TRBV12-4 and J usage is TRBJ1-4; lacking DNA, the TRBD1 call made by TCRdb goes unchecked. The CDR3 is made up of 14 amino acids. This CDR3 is CASSRGGLEEKLFF.

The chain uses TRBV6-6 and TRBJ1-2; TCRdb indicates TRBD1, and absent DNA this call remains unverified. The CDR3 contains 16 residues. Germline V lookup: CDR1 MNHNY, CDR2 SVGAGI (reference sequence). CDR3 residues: CASSYVADRPNYGYTF.